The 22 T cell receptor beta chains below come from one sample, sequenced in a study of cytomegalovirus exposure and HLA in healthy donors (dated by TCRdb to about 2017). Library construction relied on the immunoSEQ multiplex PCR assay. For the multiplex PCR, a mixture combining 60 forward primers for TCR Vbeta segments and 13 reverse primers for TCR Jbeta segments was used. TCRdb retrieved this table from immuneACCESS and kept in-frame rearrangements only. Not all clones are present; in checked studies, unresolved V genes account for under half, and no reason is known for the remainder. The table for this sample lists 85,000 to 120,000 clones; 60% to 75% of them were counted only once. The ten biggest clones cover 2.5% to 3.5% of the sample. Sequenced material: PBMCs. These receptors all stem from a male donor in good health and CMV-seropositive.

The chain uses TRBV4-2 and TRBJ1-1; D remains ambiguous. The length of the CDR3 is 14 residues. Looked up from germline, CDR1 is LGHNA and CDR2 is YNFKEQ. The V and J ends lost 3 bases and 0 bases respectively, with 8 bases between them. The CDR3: CASSHLGMNTEAFF. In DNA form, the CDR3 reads TGTGCCAGCAGCCACCTCGGTATGAACACTGAAGCTTTCTTT.

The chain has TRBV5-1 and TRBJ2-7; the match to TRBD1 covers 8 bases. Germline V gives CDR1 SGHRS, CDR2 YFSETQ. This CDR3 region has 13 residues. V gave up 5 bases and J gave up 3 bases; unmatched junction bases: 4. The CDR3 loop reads CASRQGVFYEQYF. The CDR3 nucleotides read TGCGCCAGCAGACAGGGGGTCTTCTACGAGCAGTACTTC. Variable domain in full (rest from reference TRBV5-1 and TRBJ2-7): KAGVTQTPRYLIKTRGQQVTLSCSPISGHRSVSWYQQTPGQGLQFLFEYFSETQRNKGNFPGRFSGRQFSNSRSEMNVSTLELGDSALYLCASRQGVFYEQYFGPGTRLTVT.

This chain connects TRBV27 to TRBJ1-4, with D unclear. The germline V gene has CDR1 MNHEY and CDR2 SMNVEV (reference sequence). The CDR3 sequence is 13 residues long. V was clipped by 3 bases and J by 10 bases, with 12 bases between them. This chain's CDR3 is CASSFSRGGKLFF. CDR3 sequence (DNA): TGTGCCAGCAGTTTCAGTCGGGGTGGAAAACTGTTTTTT.

The CDR3, as DNA: TGTGCCAGCAGCGTCGGACTAGCGGGGATCACAGATACGCAGTATTTT. Translation gives CASSVGLAGITDTQYF. The rearrangement uses TRBV9 and TRBJ2-3; 12 nucleotides agree with TRBD2. V gave up 2 bases and J gave up 2 bases; unmatched junction bases: 3. Germline-derived CDR1 and CDR2 are SGDLS and YYNGEE. The CDR3 totals 16 residues.

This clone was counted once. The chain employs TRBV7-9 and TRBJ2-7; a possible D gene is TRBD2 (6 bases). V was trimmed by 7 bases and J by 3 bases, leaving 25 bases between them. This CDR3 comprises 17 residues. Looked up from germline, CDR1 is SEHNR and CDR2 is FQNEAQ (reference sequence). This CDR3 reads CASTLGAWAGFNYEQYF. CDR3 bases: TGTGCCAGCACTCTAGGGGCGTGGGCGGGGTTTAACTACGAGCAGTACTTC. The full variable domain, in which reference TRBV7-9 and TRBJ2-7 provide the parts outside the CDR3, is DTGVSQNPRHKITKRGQNVTFRCDPISEHNRLYWYRQTLGQGPEFLTYFQNEAQLEKSRLLSDRFSAERPKGSFSTLEIQRTEQGDSAMYLCASTLGAWAGFNYEQYFGPGTRLTVT.

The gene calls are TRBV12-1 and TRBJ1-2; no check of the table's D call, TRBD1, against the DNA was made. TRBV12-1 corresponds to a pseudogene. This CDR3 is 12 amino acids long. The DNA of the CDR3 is TGTGCCAGCAGCTTTGGGCCCCATGGCTACACCTTC. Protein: CASSFGPHGYTF.

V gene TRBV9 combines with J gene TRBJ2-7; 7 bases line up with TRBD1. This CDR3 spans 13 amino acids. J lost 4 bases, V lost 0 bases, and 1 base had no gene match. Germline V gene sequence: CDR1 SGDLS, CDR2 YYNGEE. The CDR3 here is CASSVDRGYEQYF. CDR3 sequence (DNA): TGTGCCAGCAGCGTAGACAGGGGATACGAGCAGTACTTC.

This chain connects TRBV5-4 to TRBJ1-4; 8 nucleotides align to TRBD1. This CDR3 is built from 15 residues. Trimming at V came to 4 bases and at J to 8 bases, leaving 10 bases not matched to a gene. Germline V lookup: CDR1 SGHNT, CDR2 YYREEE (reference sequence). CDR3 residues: CASSRTGKYTEKLFF. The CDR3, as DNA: TGTGCCAGCAGCCGGACAGGGAAATATACGGAAAAACTGTTTTTT.

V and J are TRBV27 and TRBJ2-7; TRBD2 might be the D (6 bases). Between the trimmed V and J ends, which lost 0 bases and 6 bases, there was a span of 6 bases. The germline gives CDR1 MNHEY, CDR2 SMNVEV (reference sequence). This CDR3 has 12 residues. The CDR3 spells CASSLSEGEQYF. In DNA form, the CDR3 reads TGTGCCAGCAGTTTATCGGAGGGCGAGCAGTACTTC.

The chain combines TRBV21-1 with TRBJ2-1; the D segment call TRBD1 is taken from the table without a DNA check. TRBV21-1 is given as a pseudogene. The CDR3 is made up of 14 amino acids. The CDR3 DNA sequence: TGTGCCAGCAGCAAAGCCCAGGGGGCACCAGGTCAATTCTTC. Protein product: CASSKAQGAPGQFF.

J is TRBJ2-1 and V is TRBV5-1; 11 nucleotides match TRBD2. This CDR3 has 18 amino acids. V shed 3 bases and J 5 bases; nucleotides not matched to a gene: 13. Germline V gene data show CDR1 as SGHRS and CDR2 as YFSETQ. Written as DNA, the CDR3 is TGCGCCAGCAGCTCCCCTAGCGGGGGGCCTGGGTATAACAATGAGCAGTTCTTC. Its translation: CASSSPSGGPGYNNEQFF.

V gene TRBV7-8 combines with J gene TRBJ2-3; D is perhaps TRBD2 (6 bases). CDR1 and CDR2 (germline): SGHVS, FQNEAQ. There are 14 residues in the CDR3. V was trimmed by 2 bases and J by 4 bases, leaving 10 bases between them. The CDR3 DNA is TGTGCCAGCAGCTTAACGGGGGAGGCAGATACGCAGTATTTT. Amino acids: CASSLTGEADTQYF.

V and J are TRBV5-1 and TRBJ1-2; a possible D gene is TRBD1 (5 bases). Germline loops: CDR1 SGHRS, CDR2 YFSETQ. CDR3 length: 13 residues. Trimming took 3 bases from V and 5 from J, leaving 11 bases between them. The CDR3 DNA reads TGCGCCAGCAGCTACGGGACTGAGTATGGCTACACCTTC. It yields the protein CASSYGTEYGYTF. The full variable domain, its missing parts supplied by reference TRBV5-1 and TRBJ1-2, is KAGVTQTPRYLIKTRGQQVTLSCSPISGHRSVSWYQQTPGQGLQFLFEYFSETQRNKGNFPGRFSGRQFSNSRSEMNVSTLELGDSALYLCASSYGTEYGYTFGSGTRLTVV.

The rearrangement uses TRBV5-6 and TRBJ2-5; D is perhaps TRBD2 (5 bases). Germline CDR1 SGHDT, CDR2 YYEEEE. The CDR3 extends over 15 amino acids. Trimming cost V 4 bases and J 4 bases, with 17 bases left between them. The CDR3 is CASSPEGFQRETQYF. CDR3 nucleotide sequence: TGTGCCAGCAGCCCCGAGGGATTCCAGAGAGAGACCCAGTACTTC.

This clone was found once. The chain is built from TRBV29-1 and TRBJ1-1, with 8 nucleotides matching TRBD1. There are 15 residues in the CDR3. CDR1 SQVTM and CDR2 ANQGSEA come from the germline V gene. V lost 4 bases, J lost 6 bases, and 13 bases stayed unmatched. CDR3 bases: TGCAGCGTTGGACCTCGGCAGGGGGCTGACCCTGAAGCTTTCTTT. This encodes CSVGPRQGADPEAFF.

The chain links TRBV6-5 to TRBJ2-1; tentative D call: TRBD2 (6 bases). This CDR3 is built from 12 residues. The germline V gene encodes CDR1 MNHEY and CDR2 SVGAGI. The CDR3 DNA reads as TGTGCTGCAGTGGGGGGTGGTAATGAGCAGTTCTTC. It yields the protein CAAVGGGNEQFF.

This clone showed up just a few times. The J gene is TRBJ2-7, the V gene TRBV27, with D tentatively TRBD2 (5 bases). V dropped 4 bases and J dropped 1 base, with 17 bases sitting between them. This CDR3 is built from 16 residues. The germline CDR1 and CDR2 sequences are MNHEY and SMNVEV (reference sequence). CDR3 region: CASSSSWARTSYEQYF. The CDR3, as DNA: TGTGCCAGCAGTTCTTCCTGGGCTCGGACTTCCTACGAGCAGTACTTC.

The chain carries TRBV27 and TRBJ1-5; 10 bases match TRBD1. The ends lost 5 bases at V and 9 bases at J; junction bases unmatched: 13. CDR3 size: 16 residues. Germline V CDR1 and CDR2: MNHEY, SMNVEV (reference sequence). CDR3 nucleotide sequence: TGTGCCAGCAGTAGGACCGGGACAGGGGTAGAAATGCCCCAGCATTTT. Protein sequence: CASSRTGTGVEMPQHF.

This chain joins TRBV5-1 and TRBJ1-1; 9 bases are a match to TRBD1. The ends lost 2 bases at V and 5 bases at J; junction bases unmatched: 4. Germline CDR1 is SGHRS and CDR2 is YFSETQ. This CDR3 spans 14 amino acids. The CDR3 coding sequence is TGCGCCAGCAGCTTACAGGGGACAGGGACTGAAGCTTTCTTT. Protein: CASSLQGTGTEAFF.

CDR3 nucleotide sequence: TGTGCCAGCAGTGTCAGCGGGCAGCCCGGGCAGGAGCAGTTCTTC. Translating gives CASSVSGQPGQEQFF. The chain recombines TRBV6-4 with TRBJ2-1, with D possibly being TRBD2 (6 bases). The CDR3 is 15 amino acids. The germline V gene encodes CDR1 MRHNA and CDR2 SNTAGT. The V and J ends lost 4 bases and 10 bases respectively, with 20 bases between them.

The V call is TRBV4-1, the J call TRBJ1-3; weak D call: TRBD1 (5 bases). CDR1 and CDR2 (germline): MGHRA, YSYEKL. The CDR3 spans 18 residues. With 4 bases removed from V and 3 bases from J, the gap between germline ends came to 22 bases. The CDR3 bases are TGCGCCAGCAGCCGACCCACGGGCCAGGGCGGGAGTGGAAACACCATATATTTT. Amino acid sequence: CASSRPTGQGGSGNTIYF.

The CDR3 DNA reads TGTGCCAGCAGCTTAGACCCTAGTCCCTACAATGAGCAGTTCTTC. Its translation: CASSLDPSPYNEQFF. The V and J genes are TRBV11-2 and TRBJ2-1, with D hard to call. Per germline, CDR1 SGHAT and CDR2 FQNNGV. This CDR3 is 15 amino acids long. V was trimmed by 0 bases and J by 2 bases, leaving 8 bases between them.